Listed below are T cell receptor beta chains from one sample, sequenced in a study of early T cells in non-severe SARS-CoV-2 infection. From the 5' RACE reads, TCRdb called clonotypes with MiXCR, one entry per CDR3 protein. The sample yields around 75,000 distinct CDR3 sequences, about 10% seen once. Sequenced: whole blood. Receptors originate from an adult who was a healthcare worker with PCR-confirmed SARS-CoV-2 infection or an uninfected control (not recorded which). The CDR3 runs from the conserved cysteine through the conserved F or W. The D gene is left open where the match is weak. Clone size, where shown, is once, few, many, or a class for clones that have expanded.

D: .; V: TRBV20-1; J: TRBJ2-2; size: few; CDR3: CSARRQGITGELFF; DNA: TGCAGTGCTAGACGTCAGGGAATCACCGGGGAGCTGTTTTTT
D: .; V: TRBV7-7; J: TRBJ2-1; size: many; CDR3: CASSTSQGGYGEQFF; DNA: TGTGCCAGCAGCACGTCGCAGGGAGGCTACGGTGAGCAGTTCTTC
D: .; V: TRBV11-3; J: TRBJ2-3; size: many; CDR3: CASSLGAGILDTQYF; DNA: TGTGCCAGCAGCTTAGGTGCCGGTATCTTGGATACGCAGTATTTT
D: TRBD2; V: TRBV6-2/TRBV6-3; J: TRBJ2-5; size: .; CDR3: CASSYSGTRMETQYF; DNA: TGTGCCAGCAGTTACTCCGGGACTAGGATGGAGACCCAGTACTTC
D: .; V: TRBV19; J: TRBJ2-3; size: few; CDR3: CASSLSGVGGTDTQYF; DNA: TGTGCCAGTAGTTTGAGCGGTGTTGGTGGCACAGATACGCAGTATTTT
D: .; V: TRBV2; J: TRBJ1-5; size: few; CDR3: CASAREREQPQHF; DNA: TGTGCCAGTGCTAGGGAAAGGGAACAGCCCCAGCATTTT
D: .; V: TRBV20-1; J: TRBJ2-3; size: many; CDR3: CSARDLNGDTDTQYF; DNA: TGCAGTGCTAGAGATCTAAACGGGGATACAGATACGCAGTATTTT
D: TRBD1; V: TRBV29-1; J: TRBJ1-1; size: .; CDR3: CSVWTGNTEAFF; DNA: TGCAGCGTGTGGACAGGGAACACTGAAGCTTTCTTT
D: .; V: TRBV19; J: TRBJ1-5; size: many; CDR3: CASSAQRGSNQPQHF; DNA: TGTGCCAGTAGTGCCCAGAGGGGCAGCAATCAGCCCCAGCATTTT
D: .; V: TRBV11-2; J: TRBJ2-2; size: many; CDR3: CASSLVSAGTGELFF; DNA: TGTGCCAGCAGCTTAGTGAGCGCGGGCACCGGGGAGCTGTTTTTT
D: .; V: TRBV7-8; J: TRBJ2-7; size: few; CDR3: CASSLVAGYEQYF; DNA: TGTGCCAGCAGCTTAGTAGCAGGGTACGAGCAGTACTTC
D: TRBD2; V: TRBV7-2; J: TRBJ2-1; size: many; CDR3: CASSGSGTRAFQFF; DNA: TGTGCCAGCAGTGGGTCCGGGACTAGGGCCTTTCAGTTCTTC
D: TRBD1; V: TRBV5-6; J: TRBJ2-7; size: few; CDR3: CASSFSWTGSNSRLGEQYF; DNA: TGTGCCAGCAGCTTCTCCTGGACAGGGAGTAATAGTCGTCTGGGCGAGCAGTACTTC
D: TRBD1; V: TRBV20-1; J: TRBJ2-7; size: .; CDR3: CSARGTGSAEQYF; DNA: TGCAGTGCCAGGGGGACAGGGTCTGCCGAGCAGTACTTC
D: .; V: TRBV18; J: TRBJ1-2; size: .; CDR3: CASSEGQGYGYTF; DNA: TGTGCCAGCTCGGAGGGACAAGGATATGGCTACACCTTC
D: .; V: TRBV7-8; J: TRBJ2-1; size: few; CDR3: CASSLGRAIEQFF; DNA: TGTGCCAGCAGCTTAGGGAGGGCCATTGAGCAGTTCTTC
D: .; V: TRBV20-1; J: TRBJ2-5; size: many; CDR3: CSASASEETQYF; DNA: TGCAGTGCTAGCGCGTCCGAAGAGACCCAGTACTTC
D: TRBD1; V: TRBV12-3/TRBV12-4; J: TRBJ2-3; size: many; CDR3: CASNDRGPLDTQYF; DNA: TGTGCCAGCAACGACAGGGGGCCCCTAGATACGCAGTATTTT
D: TRBD2; V: TRBV11-2; J: TRBJ2-7; size: many; CDR3: CASSLVVAGGPSEQYF; DNA: TGTGCCAGCAGCTTAGTGGTAGCGGGAGGGCCCTCCGAGCAGTACTTC
D: .; V: TRBV5-8; J: TRBJ2-1; size: .; CDR3: CASALGDTLLREQFF; DNA: TGTGCCAGCGCTTTGGGGGACACCCTTCTAAGGGAGCAGTTCTTC
D: TRBD1; V: TRBV20-1; J: TRBJ2-7; size: few; CDR3: CSAPHLGQGTSYEQYF; DNA: TGCAGTGCTCCCCACTTAGGACAGGGGACCTCCTACGAGCAGTACTTC
D: .; V: TRBV24-1; J: TRBJ1-4; size: many; CDR3: CATPGGGDREKLFF; DNA: TGTGCCACCCCCGGCGGGGGGGATCGTGAAAAACTGTTTTTT
D: TRBD1; V: TRBV24-1; J: TRBJ2-3; size: many; CDR3: CATSDGGTGMTSDTQYF; DNA: TGTGCCACCAGTGACGGTGGGACAGGGATGACGTCCGATACGCAGTATTTT
D: .; V: TRBV5-6; J: TRBJ1-1; size: .; CDR3: CASSFMAGGRGAFF; DNA: TGTGCCAGCAGCTTCATGGCCGGGGGAAGGGGAGCTTTCTTT
D: .; V: TRBV4-3; J: TRBJ2-7; size: many; CDR3: CASSQEAERRHEQYF; DNA: TGCGCCAGCAGCCAAGAGGCCGAGAGGCGGCACGAGCAGTACTTC
D: TRBD2; V: TRBV7-2; J: TRBJ2-7; size: many; CDR3: CASSFGSGSSYEQYF; DNA: TGTGCCAGCAGCTTCGGTAGCGGGAGTTCCTACGAGCAGTACTTC
D: TRBD2; V: TRBV28; J: TRBJ2-5; size: many; CDR3: CASSVYSSGQETQYF; DNA: TGTGCCAGCAGCGTATACTCTAGCGGCCAAGAGACCCAGTACTTC
D: TRBD2; V: TRBV3-1; J: TRBJ2-1; size: .; CDR3: CASSQLAGAYNEQFF; DNA: TGTGCCAGCAGCCAATTAGCGGGAGCCTACAATGAGCAGTTCTTC
D: TRBD1; V: TRBV2; J: TRBJ2-7; size: many; CDR3: CAIWGQGFIEQYF; DNA: TGTGCCATCTGGGGACAGGGGTTTATCGAGCAGTACTTC
D: .; V: TRBV29-1; J: TRBJ1-2; size: .; CDR3: CSAEGPGHNYGYTF; DNA: TGCAGCGCCGAGGGCCCAGGACATAACTATGGCTACACCTTC
D: TRBD1; V: TRBV27; J: TRBJ2-7; size: many; CDR3: CASSPNRGQGGEQYF; DNA: TGTGCCAGCAGCCCTAACAGGGGCCAAGGGGGAGAGCAGTACTTC
D: TRBD1; V: TRBV10-3; J: TRBJ1-2; size: few; CDR3: CAISERQGLGGYTF; DNA: TGTGCCATCAGTGAAAGACAGGGTTTGGGAGGCTACACCTTC
D: TRBD1; V: TRBV6-1; J: TRBJ1-6; size: .; CDR3: CASIGQGSYNSPLHF; DNA: TGTGCCAGCATCGGACAGGGCTCCTATAATTCACCCCTCCATTTT
D: .; V: TRBV24-1; J: TRBJ2-2; size: many; CDR3: CATSSIGGVNTGELFF; DNA: TGTGCCACCAGCTCGATCGGAGGGGTGAACACCGGGGAGCTGTTTTTT
D: .; V: TRBV5-1; J: TRBJ1-1; size: many; CDR3: CASTSGEMNTEAFF; DNA: TGCGCCAGCACCTCAGGAGAAATGAACACTGAAGCTTTCTTT
D: TRBD2; V: TRBV7-8; J: TRBJ2-7; size: .; CDR3: CASSGTSGGYEQYF; DNA: TGTGCCAGCTCCGGGACTAGCGGGGGATACGAGCAGTACTTC
D: .; V: TRBV20-1; J: TRBJ2-3; size: .; CDR3: CSASGLLDTQYF; DNA: TGCAGTGCGTCGGGCTTGTTGGATACGCAGTATTTT
D: .; V: TRBV7-3; J: TRBJ1-1; size: many; CDR3: CASRSGSSTEAFF; DNA: TGTGCCAGCAGATCGGGATCTAGCACTGAAGCTTTCTTT
D: .; V: TRBV3-1; J: TRBJ2-2; size: many; CDR3: CASSQGLDRNTGELFF; DNA: TGTGCCAGCAGCCAAGGGTTAGACAGGAACACCGGGGAGCTGTTTTTT
D: .; V: TRBV27; J: TRBJ2-7; size: many; CDR3: CASSFRGSHYEQYF; DNA: TGTGCCAGCAGTTTTAGAGGGTCCCATTACGAGCAGTACTTC
D: TRBD1; V: TRBV7-9; J: TRBJ2-2; size: .; CDR3: CASRETGTHTGELFF; DNA: TGTGCCAGCAGGGAGACAGGGACACACACCGGGGAGCTGTTTTTT
D: TRBD2; V: TRBV29-1; J: TRBJ2-1; size: few; CDR3: CSAPPGLAGGNPYNEQFF; DNA: TGCAGCGCGCCTCCGGGACTAGCGGGAGGGAACCCTTACAATGAGCAGTTCTTC
D: .; V: TRBV12-3/TRBV12-4; J: TRBJ1-5; size: few; CDR3: CASSLRADSNQPQHF; DNA: TGTGCCAGCAGTTTAAGGGCGGATAGCAATCAGCCCCAGCATTTT
D: .; V: TRBV7-2; J: TRBJ2-3; size: many; CDR3: CASSIDSSTDTQYF; DNA: TGTGCCAGCAGCATTGACTCTTCCACAGATACGCAGTATTTT
D: .; V: TRBV20-1; J: TRBJ1-2; size: .; CDR3: CSARDLQGTYGYTF; DNA: TGCAGTGCTAGAGATCTGCAGGGGACCTATGGCTACACCTTC
D: .; V: TRBV4-1; J: TRBJ2-5; size: few; CDR3: CASSQAVLEETQYF; DNA: TGCGCCAGCAGCCAAGCCGTTCTAGAGGAGACCCAGTACTTC
D: .; V: TRBV3-1; J: TRBJ2-1; size: .; CDR3: CASSHGEGGYNEQFF; DNA: TGTGCCAGCAGCCACGGGGAGGGGGGTTACAATGAGCAGTTCTTC
D: TRBD2; V: TRBV5-4; J: TRBJ2-1; size: many; CDR3: CASSQTSGSRGEQFF; DNA: TGTGCCAGCAGCCAAACTAGCGGGAGTCGTGGTGAGCAGTTCTTC
D: TRBD1; V: TRBV12-3/TRBV12-4; J: TRBJ2-4; size: many; CDR3: CASSFEQGTVAKNIQYF; DNA: TGTGCCAGCAGTTTTGAACAGGGGACCGTAGCCAAAAACATTCAGTACTTC
D: .; V: TRBV5-1; J: TRBJ1-1; size: few; CDR3: CASSSDTGGTEAFF; DNA: TGCGCCAGCAGCTCGGACACGGGGGGCACTGAAGCTTTCTTT
D: TRBD1; V: TRBV18; J: TRBJ1-3; size: few; CDR3: CASSPLRGPGLHSGNTIYF; DNA: TGTGCCAGCTCACCGCTTAGGGGGCCCGGTCTCCACTCTGGAAACACCATATATTTT
D: .; V: TRBV12-2; J: TRBJ2-1; size: .; CDR3: CASRSSWEQFF; DNA: TGTGCAAGTCGCTCCTCTTGGGAGCAGTTCTTC
D: .; V: TRBV20-1; J: TRBJ1-1; size: .; CDR3: CSARDWQGGTEAFF; DNA: TGCAGTGCTAGAGATTGGCAGGGCGGGACTGAAGCTTTCTTT
D: TRBD1; V: TRBV5-8; J: TRBJ1-1; size: many; CDR3: CASRTDRVDTEAFF; DNA: TGTGCCAGCAGAACAGACAGGGTGGACACTGAAGCTTTCTTT
D: TRBD1; V: TRBV12-3/TRBV12-4; J: TRBJ1-4; size: .; CDR3: CASSHTPTGFEKLFF; DNA: TGTGCCAGCAGCCACACTCCGACAGGGTTTGAAAAACTGTTTTTT